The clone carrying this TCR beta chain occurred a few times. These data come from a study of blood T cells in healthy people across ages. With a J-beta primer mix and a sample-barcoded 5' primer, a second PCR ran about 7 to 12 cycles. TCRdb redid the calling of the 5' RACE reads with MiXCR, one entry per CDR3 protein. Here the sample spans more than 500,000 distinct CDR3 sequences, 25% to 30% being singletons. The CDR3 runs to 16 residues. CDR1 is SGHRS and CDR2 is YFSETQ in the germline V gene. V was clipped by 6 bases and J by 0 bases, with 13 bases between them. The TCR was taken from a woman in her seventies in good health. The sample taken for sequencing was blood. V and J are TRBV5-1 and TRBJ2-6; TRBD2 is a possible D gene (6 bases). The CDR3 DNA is TGCGCCAGCAACCCAACTAGCTTCTCTGGGGCCAACGTCCTGACTTTC. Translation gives CASNPTSFSGANVLTF.